This T cell receptor (beta chain) appears in the sequencing data of a study of cytomegalovirus exposure and HLA in healthy donors. Findings and limits, study-wide: The productive fraction for most TCR beta V segments was about 87% or about 30% in an earlier analysis. In a later analysis, common viral pathogens appeared linked to several of the most significant clusters.

The PCR ran on 60 Vbeta and 13 Jbeta primers. Sequenced by immunoSEQ multiplex PCR; TCRdb stores in-frame clones only, minus some. This table has 100,000 to 150,000 clones, 87% appearing once. Points on this clone: Its antigen is unknown.

The V and J ends lost 5 bases and 10 bases, in that order; junction bases with no gene match: 8. This CDR3 has 13 amino acids. Germline V gives CDR1 SGHAT, CDR2 FQNNGV. The TCR originated in a woman in her twenties or thirties in good health and CMV-seronegative. The genes are TRBV11-2 and TRBJ2-1; 7 positions match TRBD2. Sequenced input: PBMCs. The DNA of the CDR3 is TGTGCCAGCAGCCGGGGGGAATTTACCGAGCAGTTCTTC. The encoded protein is CASSRGEFTEQFF. The full variable domain, in which reference TRBV11-2 and TRBJ2-1 provide the parts outside the CDR3, is EAGVAQSPRYKIIEKRQSVAFWCNPISGHATLYWYQQILGQGPKLLIQFQNNGVVDDSQLPKDRFSAERLKGVDSTLKIQPAKLEDSAVYLCASSRGEFTEQFFGPGTRLTVL.